The 32 T cell receptor beta chains below come from one sample, sequenced in a study of T cell repertoires in cytomegalovirus infection. TCRdb reprocessed the reads via MiXCR and lists one record per CDR3 protein. In the table there are about 500,000 distinct CDR3 sequences, roughly a third of which are singletons. The antigens of these receptors remain unknown. This specimen was cultured PBMCs, taken from culture after CMV antigen stimulation. Every receptor here comes from a human donor in good health (CMV status not recorded). Some clones in this sample may be carry-over from other donors' samples.

This chain connects TRBV12-3 or TRBV12-4 to TRBJ1-1; possibly TRBD1 for D (6 bases). Trimming left V 5 bases short and J 1 base short, with 14 bases between. This CDR3 is 15 amino acids long. The DNA of the CDR3 is TGTGCCAGCAGTCCCCGGGGGGCCTCGAACACTGAAGCTTTCTTT. This codes for CASSPRGASNTEAFF.

This clonotype has only a few counts. The chain couples TRBV4-1 to TRBJ1-4, with TRBD1 matching over 7 bases. Germline V gives CDR1 MGHRA, CDR2 YSYEKL. The V segment lost 1 base and the J segment 6 bases; nucleotides outside the gene matches: 8. CDR3 length: 16 amino acids. Here the CDR3 DNA reads TGCGCCAGCAGCCAAGGGACAGGACCGGTTGATGAAAAACTGTTTTTT. It is translated as CASSQGTGPVDEKLFF.

V gene TRBV10-3 combines with J gene TRBJ2-7; D is unresolved. CDR3 length: 13 residues. The V end lost 7 bases, the J end lost 1 base, and 11 bases lay between the germline ends. Per germline, CDR1 ENHRY and CDR2 SYGVKD. This chain's CDR3 is CAITAEPSYEQYF. CDR3 nucleotide sequence: TGTGCCATCACTGCTGAACCTTCCTACGAGCAGTACTTC.

This sequence joins TRBV12-3 or TRBV12-4 and TRBJ2-7, with 11 positions matching TRBD2. Trimming cost V 5 bases and J 2 bases; bases outside gene matches: 2. This CDR3 is built from 14 residues. In DNA, the CDR3 is TGTGCCAGCAGTGTTAGCGGGAGGGCCTACGAGCAGTACGTC. It codes for CASSVSGRAYEQYV.

The CDR3 nucleotides read TGCGCCAGCAGCCAAGATCCCCCCACCGGGACTTACGAGCAGTACTTC. Translating it yields CASSQDPPTGTYEQYF. V is TRBV4-3 and J is TRBJ2-7; D might be TRBD2 (6 bases). V lost 0 bases to trimming and J lost 4 bases, with 16 bases between them. The CDR3 totals 16 residues. Germline V gives CDR1 LGHNA, CDR2 YSLEER.

The chain employs TRBV6-8 and TRBJ2-5, with TRBD1 identical over 9 bases. Germline V gives CDR1 MNHGY, CDR2 SAAAGT. The CDR3 is 15 amino acids. V dropped 0 bases and J dropped 5; count of bases not matched to a gene: 4. CDR3 in amino acids: CASSYSSGTGETQYF. For the CDR3, the DNA is TGTGCCAGCAGTTACTCGTCCGGGACAGGGGAGACCCAGTACTTC.

V is TRBV28 and J is TRBJ1-2; D possibly corresponds to TRBD1 (5 bases). Germline loops: CDR1 MDHEN, CDR2 SYDVKM. V was cut by 4 bases and J by 14 bases, with 23 bases left in between. The CDR3 sequence is 14 residues long. In nucleotides, the CDR3 is TGTGCCAGCAGTTCGTATAGGGACTTCTCCACGGAAACCTTC. Translated, it gives CASSSYRDFSTETF.

The chain recombines TRBV7-9 with TRBJ2-1; D is tentatively TRBD1 or TRBD2 (5 bases each). The germline gives CDR1 SEHNR, CDR2 FQNEAQ (reference sequence). The germline V and J ends were trimmed by 5 bases and 8 bases, with 19 bases remaining between them. This CDR3 is 15 amino acids long. The CDR3 DNA follows: TGTGCCAGCAGCACGACAACGGGGCAAGCGGATGAGCAGTTCTTC. Protein: CASSTTTGQADEQFF.

This clonotype was counted a few times. This chain connects TRBV7-8 to TRBJ2-1; possibly TRBD1 for D (5 bases). There are 14 residues in the CDR3. In germline, CDR1 is SGHVS, CDR2 FQNEAQ. The V end was cut by 6 bases, the J end by 5 bases, with 14 bases between. The CDR3 DNA reads TGTGCCAGCAGTCTCCTTAGGGGAAACAATGAGCAGTTCTTC. Its translation is CASSLLRGNNEQFF.

V and J are TRBV4-1 and TRBJ2-7; TRBD1 matches at 10 bases. The CDR3 runs 18 residues. Per the germline V gene, CDR1 is MGHRA and CDR2 is YSYEKL. Trimming at V came to 0 bases and at J to 1 base, leaving 9 bases not matched to a gene. The CDR3 bases are TGCGCCAGCAGCCAAGACGGGACAGGGGCCGCACAGTCCTACGAGCAGTACTTC. Translating gives CASSQDGTGAAQSYEQYF.

This clonotype was found a few times. The chain links TRBV4-3 to TRBJ1-4; tentatively, D is TRBD1 (6 bases). Germline assignment: CDR1 LGHNA and CDR2 YSLEER. CDR3 length equals 14 residues. Trimming removed 4 bases at V and 7 bases at J, with 13 bases between. The chain's CDR3 is CASSRLGGGEKLFF. The CDR3 DNA is TGCGCCAGCAGCCGTCTTGGGGGCGGTGAAAAACTGTTTTTT.

This clonotype was seen only a few times. The chain employs TRBV6-2 or TRBV6-3 and TRBJ2-1; 8 bases are shared with TRBD2. V lost 2 bases and J lost 7; bases outside the gene matches: 7. In germline, CDR1 is MNHEY, CDR2 SVGEGT. The CDR3 totals 15 residues. CDR3 nucleotide sequence: TGTGCCAGCAGTTACGGGGTAGCGGGAAGGAATGAGCAGTTCTTC. Amino acid sequence: CASSYGVAGRNEQFF.

This chain uses TRBV7-6 with TRBJ2-1; 7 bases map to TRBD1. Germline V CDR1 and CDR2: SGHVS, FNYEAQ. CDR3 length: 14 residues. V was pared by 3 bases and J by 8 bases, with 7 bases of the junction left unmatched. Written as DNA, the CDR3 is TGTGCCAGCAGCTTCGGACAGGCTGACGATGAGCAGTTCTTC. Translated: CASSFGQADDEQFF.

This chain links TRBV7-2 with TRBJ2-1; 9 bases fit TRBD2. CDR1 and CDR2 from the germline V gene are SGHTA and FQGNSA. The length of the CDR3 is 15 residues. J gave up 1 base and V 7 bases, and 5 bases lay outside the gene matches. The CDR3 loop reads CASTLAGQSYNEQFF. CDR3 DNA sequence: TGTGCCAGCACACTAGCGGGCCAATCCTACAATGAGCAGTTCTTC.

This clonotype was seen only a few times. This sequence joins TRBV5-1 and TRBJ1-2, with 8 bases lining up with TRBD1. J gave up 7 bases and V 4 bases, and 9 bases lay outside the gene matches. CDR1 SGHRS and CDR2 YFSETQ come from the germline V gene. The CDR3 runs 14 residues. The CDR3 reads CASSRGQETGGYTF. The CDR3 DNA is TGCGCCAGCAGCAGGGGACAGGAAACGGGTGGCTACACCTTC.

The genes are TRBV7-9 and TRBJ2-7, with TRBD2 as a possible D gene (6 bases). Between the trimmed V and J ends, which lost 0 bases and 3 bases, there was a span of 9 bases. The CDR3 extends over 14 amino acids. Germline values: CDR1 SEHNR, CDR2 FQNEAQ (reference sequence). Written as DNA, the CDR3 is TGTGCCAGCAGCTTAGCGCCGGGGGTCTACGAGCAGTACTTC. Protein product: CASSLAPGVYEQYF.

The chain recombines TRBV4-1 with TRBJ2-1; D is perhaps TRBD2 (6 bases). The CDR3 runs 13 residues. CDR1 and CDR2 from the germline V gene are MGHRA and YSYEKL. The V end lost 4 bases, the J end lost 9 bases, and 13 bases lay between the germline ends. CDR3 region: CASSLRLEPEQFF. CDR3 coding DNA: TGCGCCAGCAGCCTAAGACTAGAACCTGAGCAGTTCTTC.

The chain joins TRBV28 to TRBJ2-2; 8 nucleotides agree with TRBD1. The V gene end was trimmed by 4 bases and the J gene end by 6 bases; junction bases not matched to a gene: 4. CDR1 MDHEN and CDR2 SYDVKM come from the germline V gene. CDR3 length: 14 amino acids. The CDR3 sequence: CASSSGGMAGELFF. CDR3 coding DNA: TGTGCCAGCAGTTCAGGGGGCATGGCCGGGGAGCTGTTTTTT.

In this sample, this clonotype turned up a few times. The chain carries TRBV7-9 and TRBJ2-1; TRBD2 matches 10 bases. Germline values: CDR1 SEHNR, CDR2 FQNEAQ (reference sequence). This CDR3 has 16 residues. Losses at the gene ends were 1 base for V and 8 bases for J; bases not matched to a gene: 8. The CDR3 region has the DNA TGTGCCAGCAGCTTAGTAGGACTAGCGGAGGGAGATGAGCAGTTCTTC. This sequence encodes CASSLVGLAEGDEQFF. Combining the CDR3 with reference TRBV7-9 and TRBJ2-1 gives the whole variable domain DTGVSQNPRHKITKRGQNVTFRCDPISEHNRLYWYRQTLGQGPEFLTYFQNEAQLEKSRLLSDRFSAERPKGSFSTLEIQRTEQGDSAMYLCASSLVGLAEGDEQFFGPGTRLTVL.

This sequence joins TRBV11-2 and TRBJ2-1; D not resolved. V was shortened by 7 bases and J by 6 bases, with 13 bases between the two germline ends. Germline CDR1 and CDR2: SGHAT and FQNNGV. The CDR3 extends over 13 amino acids. The CDR3 protein is CASTDTLINEQFF. CDR3 in DNA: TGTGCCAGCACCGACACCCTCATCAATGAGCAGTTCTTC.

This clonotype was found many times. V usage is TRBV7-2 and J usage is TRBJ2-3, with 10 bases that match TRBD2. Germline CDR1 SGHTA, CDR2 FQGNSA. V was clipped by 5 bases and J by 5 bases; unmatched bases: 13. The CDR3 runs to 17 residues. CDR3 in DNA: TGTGCCAGCAGCGACCTAGCGGGAGTCCCAGCAGTAGATACGCAGTATTTT. Amino acid sequence: CASSDLAGVPAVDTQYF.

There are a few counts of this clonotype. CDR3 loop: CASSRGQPETEQYF. DNA of the CDR3: TGTGCCAGCAGTCGCGGACAGCCCGAGACCGAGCAGTATTTT. V usage is TRBV6-1 and J usage is TRBJ2-3; tentative D call: TRBD1 (6 bases). CDR1 and CDR2 (germline): MNHNS, SASEGT. The germline V and J ends were trimmed by 5 bases and 11 bases, with 20 bases remaining between them. The CDR3 consists of 14 residues.

This clonotype was seen a few times. This chain uses TRBV19 with TRBJ2-7; TRBD2 matches at 13 bases. Germline V CDR1 and CDR2: LNHDA, SQIVND (reference sequence). Trimming at V came to 6 bases and at J to 5 bases, leaving 7 bases not matched to a gene. The CDR3 length is 15 residues. The CDR3 coding sequence is TGTGCCAGTAGACTAGCGGGAGGGCCCCAAGACGAGCAGTACTTC. Protein sequence: CASRLAGGPQDEQYF. Combining the CDR3 with reference TRBV19 and TRBJ2-7 gives the whole variable domain DGGITQSPKYLFRKEGQNVTLSCEQNLNHDAMYWYRQDPGQGLRLIYYSQIVNDFQKGDIAEGYSVSREKKESFPLTVTSAQKNPTAFYLCASRLAGGPQDEQYFGPGTRLTVT.

V is TRBV19 and J is TRBJ1-3, with D uncertain. The CDR3 has 14 amino acids. From germline, CDR1 is LNHDA and CDR2 SQIVND (reference sequence). V lost 7 bases to trimming and J lost 0 bases, with 10 bases between them. The CDR3 DNA reads as TGTGCCAGTATCGCGCAGGTCTCTGGAAACACCATATATTTT. Translated: CASIAQVSGNTIYF.

This clonotype occurred a few times. This chain uses TRBV5-4 with TRBJ1-1; D possibly corresponds to TRBD1 (5 bases). The CDR3 runs 16 residues. The V end lost 4 bases, the J end lost 3 bases, and 19 bases lay between the germline ends. CDR1 is SGHNT and CDR2 is YYREEE in the germline V gene (reference sequence). As DNA, the CDR3 is TGTGCCAGCAGCCCACTCAGGGCTTCGGAGGACACTGAAGCTTTCTTT. It translates to CASSPLRASEDTEAFF.

V is TRBV29-1 and J is TRBJ2-1; no firm D call. The CDR3 extends over 13 amino acids. CDR1 and CDR2 from the germline V gene are SQVTM and ANQGSEA. V gave up 1 base and J gave up 6 bases, with 10 bases separating them. CDR3 nucleotide sequence: TGCAGCGTTGAAGGGAGAGTGGGCAATGAGCAGTTCTTC. Translating gives CSVEGRVGNEQFF.

This clonotype turned up a few times. The rearrangement links TRBV24-1 to TRBJ2-5, with D unclear. The CDR3 loop spans 13 amino acids. V was trimmed by 4 bases and J by 5 bases, leaving 10 bases between them. Germline values: CDR1 KGHDR, CDR2 SFDVKD. CDR3 nucleotide sequence: TGTGCCACCAGTGAACTGGGTGTGGAGACCCAGTACTTC. Amino acids: CATSELGVETQYF.

This clonotype was seen a handful of times. The gene calls are TRBV10-3 and TRBJ2-1, with 10 bases identical to TRBD2. Germline assignment: CDR1 ENHRY and CDR2 SYGVKD. The length of the CDR3 is 16 residues. V was clipped by 5 bases and J by 4 bases; unmatched bases: 8. CDR3 in amino acids: CAISSSTSGYYNEQFF. The DNA for the CDR3 is TGTGCCATCAGTTCCTCGACTAGCGGGTATTACAATGAGCAGTTCTTC.

This clonotype was counted only a few times. V and J are TRBV5-1 and TRBJ2-7, with 9 bases lining up with TRBD2. J lost 5 bases, V lost 2 bases, and 23 bases had no gene match. This CDR3 has 20 amino acids. In germline, CDR1 is SGHRS, CDR2 YFSETQ. Here the CDR3 DNA reads TGCGCCAGCAGCTTAGGGGGCGCGGGCCCTAGCGGGGCGCTCAGACACGAGCAGTACTTC. Translating it yields CASSLGGAGPSGALRHEQYF.

This clonotype was detected a few times. V usage is TRBV11-2 and J usage is TRBJ2-7; D is uncertain. Germline CDR1 and CDR2: SGHAT and FQNNGV. Trimming pared 3 bases from V and 0 bases from J, leaving 24 bases between. This CDR3 has 19 residues. As DNA, the CDR3 is TGTGCCAGCAGCTTGCTAGTCCAACCTAGTTCTTTTAGCTCCTACGAGCAGTACTTC. This gives the protein CASSLLVQPSSFSSYEQYF.

This chain uses TRBV30 with TRBJ2-7, with 7 bases fitting TRBD1. The V gene's germline CDR1 is GTSNPN and CDR2 SVGIG (reference sequence). Unmatched junction bases numbered 3, after V lost 1 base and J lost 6 bases. The CDR3 sequence is 12 residues long. CDR3 sequence (DNA): TGTGCCTGGAGTGCGGGGACAGTCGAGCAGTACGTC. Translated, it gives CAWSAGTVEQYV.

V gene TRBV10-3 combines with J gene TRBJ2-7, with D possibly being TRBD1 (6 bases). Trimming removed 7 bases from V and 2 bases from J, with 18 bases in between. This CDR3 is 15 amino acids long. Germline assignment: CDR1 ENHRY and CDR2 SYGVKD. CDR3 DNA sequence: TGTGCCATCAAGGCCGGGACACAAGCGCCCTACGAGCAGTACTTC. Translation gives CAIKAGTQAPYEQYF.